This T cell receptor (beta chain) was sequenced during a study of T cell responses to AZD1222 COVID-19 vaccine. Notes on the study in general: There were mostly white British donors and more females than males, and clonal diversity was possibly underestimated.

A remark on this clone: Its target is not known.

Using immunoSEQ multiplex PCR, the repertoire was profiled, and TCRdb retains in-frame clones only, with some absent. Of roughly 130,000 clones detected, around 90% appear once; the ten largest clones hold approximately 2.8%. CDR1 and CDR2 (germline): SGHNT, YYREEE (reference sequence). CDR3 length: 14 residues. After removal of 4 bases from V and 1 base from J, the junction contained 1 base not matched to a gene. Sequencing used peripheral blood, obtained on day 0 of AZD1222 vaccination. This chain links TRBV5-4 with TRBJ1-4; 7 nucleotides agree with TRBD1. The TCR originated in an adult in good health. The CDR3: CASSRDRTNEKLFF. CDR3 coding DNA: TGTGCCAGCAGCCGGGACAGAACTAATGAAAAACTGTTTTTT. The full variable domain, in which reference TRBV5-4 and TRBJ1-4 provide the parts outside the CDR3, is ETGVTQSPTHLIKTRGQQVTLRCSSQSGHNTVSWYQQALGQGPQFIFQYYREEENGRGNFPPRFSGLQFPNYSSELNVNALELDDSALYLCASSRDRTNEKLFFGSGTQLSVL.